This T cell receptor (beta chain) stems from a study of identifying expanded T cells in peripheral blood. Study results and caveats: Across healthy donors, higher total template counts meant significantly greater approximately 2-week count variance.

Trimming cost V 4 bases and J 3 bases, with 10 bases left between them. This CDR3 is 13 amino acids long. Germline CDR1 reads SGHTA; CDR2 reads FQGTGA. The table came from immunoSEQ multiplex PCR; TCRdb's copy has only in-frame clones and leaves some out. The table includes approximately 86,000 clones, roughly 84% detected once. Collection occurred without any documented infections or immune events in donors. In the case of this clone: Its antigen is unidentified.

The chain combines TRBV7-3 with TRBJ2-7; D is unresolved. Sequencing used blood. The TCR originated in a person between 18 and 69 years old in good health. CDR3 nucleotide sequence: TGTGCCAGCAGCTACGATGAGTACTACGAGCAGTACTTC. Translation gives CASSYDEYYEQYF.